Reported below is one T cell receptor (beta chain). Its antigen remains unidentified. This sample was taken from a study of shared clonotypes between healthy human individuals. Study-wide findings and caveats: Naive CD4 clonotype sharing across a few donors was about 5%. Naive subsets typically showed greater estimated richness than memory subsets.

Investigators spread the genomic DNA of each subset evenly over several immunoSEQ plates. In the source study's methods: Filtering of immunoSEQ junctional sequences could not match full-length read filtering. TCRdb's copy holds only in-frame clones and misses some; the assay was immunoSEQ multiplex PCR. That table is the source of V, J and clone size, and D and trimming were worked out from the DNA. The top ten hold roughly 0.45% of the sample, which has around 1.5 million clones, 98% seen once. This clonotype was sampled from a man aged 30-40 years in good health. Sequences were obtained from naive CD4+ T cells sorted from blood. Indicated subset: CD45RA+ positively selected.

CDR3: CASSLRFAALFF. DNA of the CDR3: TGTGCCAGCAGTTTACGATTTGCTGCCCTGTTTTTT. V gene TRBV28 combines with J gene TRBJ1-4; no reliable D call. The germline V and J ends were trimmed by 2 bases and 14 bases, with 12 bases remaining between them. Germline V CDR1 and CDR2: MDHEN, SYDVKM. The CDR3 totals 12 residues.